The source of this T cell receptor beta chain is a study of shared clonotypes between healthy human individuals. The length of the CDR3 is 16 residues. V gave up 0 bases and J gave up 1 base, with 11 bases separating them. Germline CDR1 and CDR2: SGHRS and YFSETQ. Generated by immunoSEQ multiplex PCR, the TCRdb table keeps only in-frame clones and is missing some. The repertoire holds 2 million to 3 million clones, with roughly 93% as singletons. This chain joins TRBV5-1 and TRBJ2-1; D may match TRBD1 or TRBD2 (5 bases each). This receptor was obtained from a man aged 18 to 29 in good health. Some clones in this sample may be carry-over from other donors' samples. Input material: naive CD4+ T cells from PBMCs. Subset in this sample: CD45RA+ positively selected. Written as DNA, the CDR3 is TGCGCCAGCAGCTTGGATGGGGGATGGTCCTACAATGAGCAGTTCTTC. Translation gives CASSLDGGWSYNEQFF. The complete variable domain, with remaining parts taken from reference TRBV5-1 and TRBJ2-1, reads KAGVTQTPRYLIKTRGQQVTLSCSPISGHRSVSWYQQTPGQGLQFLFEYFSETQRNKGNFPGRFSGRQFSNSRSEMNVSTLELGDSALYLCASSLDGGWSYNEQFFGPGTRLTVL.